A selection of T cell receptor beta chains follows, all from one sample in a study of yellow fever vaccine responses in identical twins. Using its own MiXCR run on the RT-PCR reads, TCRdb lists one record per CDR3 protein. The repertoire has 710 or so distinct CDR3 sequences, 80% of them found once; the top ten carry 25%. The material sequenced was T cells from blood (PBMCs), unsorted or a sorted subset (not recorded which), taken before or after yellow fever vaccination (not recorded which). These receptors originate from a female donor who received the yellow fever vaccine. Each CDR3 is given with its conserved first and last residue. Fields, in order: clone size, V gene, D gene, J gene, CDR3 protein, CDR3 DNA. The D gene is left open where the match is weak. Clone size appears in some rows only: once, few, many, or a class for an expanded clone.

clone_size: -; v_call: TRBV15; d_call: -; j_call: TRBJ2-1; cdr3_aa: CATSRANGNEQFF; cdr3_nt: TGTGCCACCAGCAGAGCGAATGGGAATGAGCAGTTCTTC
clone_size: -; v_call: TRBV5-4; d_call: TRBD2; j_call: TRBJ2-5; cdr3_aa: CASSWGLADKQETQYF; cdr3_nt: TGTGCCAGCAGCTGGGGACTAGCGGACAAACAAGAGACCCAGTACTTC
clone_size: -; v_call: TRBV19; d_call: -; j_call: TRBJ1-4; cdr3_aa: CASSPGTAPEKPFF; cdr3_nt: TGTGCCAGTAGTCCCGGGACGGCACCTGAAAAACCGTTTTTT
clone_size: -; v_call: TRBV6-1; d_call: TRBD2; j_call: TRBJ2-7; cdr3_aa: CASNSGSYSYEQYF; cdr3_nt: TGTGCCAGCAATAGCGGGAGTTACTCCTACGAGCAGTACTTC
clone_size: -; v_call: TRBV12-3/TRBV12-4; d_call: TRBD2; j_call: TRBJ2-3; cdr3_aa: CASGPGGYTDTQYF; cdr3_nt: TGTGCCAGCGGGCCGGGGGGGTATACAGATACGCAGTATTTT
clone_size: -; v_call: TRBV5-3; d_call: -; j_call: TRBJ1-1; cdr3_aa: CARSSRGVVMNTEAFF; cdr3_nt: TGTGCCAGAAGCTCAAGGGGGGTAGTCATGAACACTGAAGCTTTCTTT
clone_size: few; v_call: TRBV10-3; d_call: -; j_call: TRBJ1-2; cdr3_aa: CAIQGPGGYTF; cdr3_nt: TGTGCCATTCAGGGCCCGGGGGGCTACACCTTC
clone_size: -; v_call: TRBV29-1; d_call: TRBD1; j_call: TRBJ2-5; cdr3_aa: CSVGGTGKETQYF; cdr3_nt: TGCAGCGTTGGGGGGACAGGCAAAGAGACCCAGTACTTC
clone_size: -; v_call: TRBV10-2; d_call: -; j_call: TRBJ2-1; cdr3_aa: CASMTSSSLGDEQFF; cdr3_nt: TGCGCCAGCATGACTAGTTCATCCCTTGGGGACGAGCAGTTCTTC
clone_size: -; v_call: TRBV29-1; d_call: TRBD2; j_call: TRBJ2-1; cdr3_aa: CSVANLAGAYNEQFF; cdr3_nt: TGCAGCGTCGCGAACCTAGCGGGGGCTTACAATGAGCAGTTCTTC
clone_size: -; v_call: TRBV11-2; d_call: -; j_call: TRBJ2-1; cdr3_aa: CASSSKPGSHSYNEQFF; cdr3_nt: TGTGCCAGCAGCTCCAAGCCCGGAAGCCACTCCTACAATGAGCAGTTCTTC
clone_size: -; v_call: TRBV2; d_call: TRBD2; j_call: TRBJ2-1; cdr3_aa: CASTLAGGPGEQFF; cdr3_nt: TGTGCCAGCACCCTAGCGGGAGGGCCTGGTGAGCAGTTCTTC
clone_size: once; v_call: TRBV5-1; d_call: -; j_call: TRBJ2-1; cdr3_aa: CASSWDPYNEQFF; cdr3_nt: TGCGCCAGCAGTTGGGACCCGTACAATGAGCAGTTCTTC
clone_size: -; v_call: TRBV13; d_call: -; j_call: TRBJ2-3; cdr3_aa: CASSGDLTDTQYF; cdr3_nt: TGTGCCAGCAGCGGGGACCTCACAGATACGCAGTATTTT
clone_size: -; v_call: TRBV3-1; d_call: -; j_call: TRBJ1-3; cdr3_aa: CASSQAWRYSGNTIYF; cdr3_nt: TGTGCCAGCAGCCAAGCCTGGAGGTACTCTGGAAACACCATATATTTT
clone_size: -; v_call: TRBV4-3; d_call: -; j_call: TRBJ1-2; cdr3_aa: CASSQDLPEALLGYTF; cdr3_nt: TGCGCCAGCAGCCAAGATCTTCCTGAAGCCCTTCTTGGCTACACCTTC
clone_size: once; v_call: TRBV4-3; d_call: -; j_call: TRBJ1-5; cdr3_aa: CASSQELRGNQPQHF; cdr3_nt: TGCGCCAGCAGCCAAGAGTTAAGGGGCAATCAGCCCCAGCATTTT
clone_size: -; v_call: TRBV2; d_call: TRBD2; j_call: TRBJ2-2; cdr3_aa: CASSAGTTAPGELFF; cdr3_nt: TGTGCCAGCAGTGCCGGGACTACAGCCCCCGGGGAGCTGTTTTTT
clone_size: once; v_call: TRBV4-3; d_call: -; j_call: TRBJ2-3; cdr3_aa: CASSQDLDEGPDTQYF; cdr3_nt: TGCGCCAGCAGCCAAGATCTAGACGAAGGGCCAGATACGCAGTATTTT
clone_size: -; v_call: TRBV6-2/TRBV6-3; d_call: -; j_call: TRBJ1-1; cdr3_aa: CASSYSPPNTEAFF; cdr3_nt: TGTGCCAGCAGTTACTCTCCCCCGAACACTGAAGCTTTCTTT
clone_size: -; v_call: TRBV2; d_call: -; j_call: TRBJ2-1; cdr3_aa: CASSEGPAKQFF; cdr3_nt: TGTGCCAGCAGTGAAGGACCGGCAAAGCAGTTCTTC
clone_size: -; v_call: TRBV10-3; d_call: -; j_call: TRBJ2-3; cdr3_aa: CANQGGRDTDTQYF; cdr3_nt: TGTGCCAACCAGGGGGGGCGCGACACAGATACGCAGTATTTT
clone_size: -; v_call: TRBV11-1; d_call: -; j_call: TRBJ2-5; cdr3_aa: CASSLVREFQETQYF; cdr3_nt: TGTGCCAGCAGCTTAGTCCGGGAGTTCCAAGAGACCCAGTACTTC
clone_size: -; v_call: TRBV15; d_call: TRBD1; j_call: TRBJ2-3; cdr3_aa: CATSRPRDREDTQYF; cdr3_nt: TGTGCCACCAGCAGACCCCGGGACAGGGAAGATACGCAGTATTTT
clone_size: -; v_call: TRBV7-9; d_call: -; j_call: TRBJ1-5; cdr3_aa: CASSLEGGLPQHF; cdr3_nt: TGTGCCAGCAGCTTAGAAGGGGGTCTGCCCCAGCATTTT
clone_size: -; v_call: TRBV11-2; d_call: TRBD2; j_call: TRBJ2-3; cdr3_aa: CASSLEGSGKDTQYF; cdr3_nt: TGTGCCAGCAGCTTAGAAGGTAGCGGGAAAGATACGCAGTATTTT
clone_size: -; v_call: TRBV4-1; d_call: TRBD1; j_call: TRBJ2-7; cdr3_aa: CASSPLGTGGRLEQYF; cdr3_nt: TGCGCCAGCAGCCCCCTGGGGACAGGGGGAAGATTAGAGCAGTACTTC
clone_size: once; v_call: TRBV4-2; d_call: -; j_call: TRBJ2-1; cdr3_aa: CASSLGPGAQAYNEQFF; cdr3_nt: TGTGCCAGCAGCCTCGGACCAGGGGCGCAGGCCTACAATGAGCAGTTCTTC
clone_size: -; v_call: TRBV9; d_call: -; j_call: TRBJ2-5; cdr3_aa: CASSVREAGHQETQYF; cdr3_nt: TGTGCCAGCAGCGTAAGGGAAGCGGGCCACCAAGAGACCCAGTACTTC
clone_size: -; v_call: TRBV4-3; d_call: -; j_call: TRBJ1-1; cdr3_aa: CASSLDGGDGKAFF; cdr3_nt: TGCGCCAGCAGCCTGGACGGGGGGGACGGAAAAGCTTTCTTT
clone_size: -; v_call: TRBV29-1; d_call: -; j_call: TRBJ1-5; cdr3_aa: CSVSRQVASNQPQHF; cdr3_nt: TGCAGCGTTTCTCGACAGGTCGCAAGCAATCAGCCCCAGCATTTT
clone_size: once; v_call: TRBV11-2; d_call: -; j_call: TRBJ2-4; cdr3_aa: CASSLIELAKNIQYF; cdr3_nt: TGTGCCAGCAGCTTAATAGAACTAGCCAAAAACATTCAGTACTTC
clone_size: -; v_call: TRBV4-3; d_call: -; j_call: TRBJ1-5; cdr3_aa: CASSQDLEVGFLPQHF; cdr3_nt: TGCGCCAGCAGCCAAGATCTAGAGGTGGGGTTTCTGCCCCAGCATTTT
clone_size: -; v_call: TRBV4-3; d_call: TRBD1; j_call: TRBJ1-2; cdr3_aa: CASSQGTGEAYGYTF; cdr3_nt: TGCGCCAGCAGCCAAGGGACAGGGGAGGCCTATGGCTACACCTTC